This record covers a single TCR beta chain. Antigen specificity is unknown. The junction departs from germline at one end; a sequencing error may be responsible. The sample is drawn from a study of cytomegalovirus exposure and HLA in healthy donors. General study findings and limits: The HLA-A and HLA-B alleles of most subjects were reportedly predicted accurately from TCR beta sequences. More clonal expansion characterized HLA-associated TCR beta chains than equally common others in a later analysis. Most TCR beta V segments were productive about 90% or about 30% of the time in an earlier analysis.

PCR was performed using 60 Vbeta and 13 Jbeta primers. The repertoire was sequenced with immunoSEQ multiplex PCR; TCRdb's copy has only in-frame clones and lacks some. The data contain 190,000 or so clones, less than 85% of them seen just once; the ten biggest clones take up under 0.85%. This CDR3 is 14 amino acids long. Germline V gene data show CDR1 as SNHLY and CDR2 as FYNNEI. The sample taken for sequencing was PBMCs. This sequence joins TRBV2 and TRBJ2-7, with D tentatively TRBD1 (6 bases). This receptor was taken from a boy under 18 in good health and CMV-seronegative. CDR3 in DNA: TGTGCCAGCAGTGACAGGGACAAGACCTACGAGCGGTACTTC. It yields the protein CASSDRDKTYERYF.